This T cell receptor (beta chain) was retrieved from a study of blood T cell repertoires in COVID-19. About the research overall: The origin of the acute and convalescent COVID-19 samples was the United States, Italy and Spain. PBMCs, B-cell-depleted T cells, or T cells provided the cDNA or gDNA that made up the material.

In the original workflow: Estimated nucleated cell counts came from reference gene primer amplification. Some clones are missing from TCRdb's copy, which holds only in-frame ones; the method was immunoSEQ multiplex PCR. The DNA was the basis for D and trimming; V, J and clone size are from that table. The sample has about 140,000 clones; 88% are singletons. Source material: peripheral blood. The clonotype originates from a man in his 60s with active or convalescent COVID-19.

This CDR3 reads CASSLQGMNTEAFF. The DNA of the CDR3 is TGCGCCAGCAGCTTACAGGGAATGAACACTGAAGCTTTCTTT. The chain links TRBV5-1 to TRBJ1-1; tentatively, D is TRBD1 (6 bases). V dropped 2 bases and J dropped 0 bases, with 8 bases sitting between them. Germline lookup yields CDR1 SGHRS and CDR2 YFSETQ. CDR3 length: 14 amino acids. The variable domain in full, with the rest retrieved from reference TRBV5-1 and TRBJ1-1, is KAGVTQTPRYLIKTRGQQVTLSCSPISGHRSVSWYQQTPGQGLQFLFEYFSETQRNKGNFPGRFSGRQFSNSRSEMNVSTLELGDSALYLCASSLQGMNTEAFFGQGTRLTVV.